The T cell receptor (beta chain) described here comes from a study of human T cells and chemical hapten exposure. Findings and limits, study-wide: TCRs whose frequency exceeded 1 in 1000 remained the same following DPC sensitization.

A few counts support this clonotype. Its antigen is unknown. Total RNA came from unfractionated whole blood. Each cDNA molecule in the library carried unique molecular identifiers. Per the original methods: Sample TCR counts, which ranged from about 20,000 to 690,600, had a median of approximately 94,000. TCRdb processed the 5' RACE reads anew with MiXCR; each CDR3 protein has one entry. The V and J calls and clone size are TCRdb's, not the authors'. The profile shows 81,000 or so distinct CDR3 sequences, less than 9.5% of them singletons. V lost 0 bases to trimming and J lost 6 bases, with 15 bases between them. Looked up from germline, CDR1 is DFQATT and CDR2 is SNEGSKA (reference sequence). This CDR3 region has 16 residues.

The TCR originated in a male donor in good health. The rearrangement uses TRBV20-1 and TRBJ1-6; D is perhaps TRBD1 (5 bases). The DNA for the CDR3 is TGCAGTGCTAGAGAGGACCTCCGTGGGGCTAATTCACCCCTCCACTTT. It is translated as CSAREDLRGANSPLHF.